These 8 T cell receptor beta chains were sequenced from one sample in a study of T-cell reconstitution after alpha-beta-depleted transplantation in children. It was with unique molecular identifiers that the TCRbeta library was prepared. TCRdb reanalysed the PCR reads using MiXCR and keeps one entry per CDR3 protein. The data contain a few hundred thousand distinct CDR3 sequences, approximately 12% of them seen just once; the ten biggest clones take up 4.5% to 6%. Specimen: PBMCs from the stem cell graft donor, collected from the stem cell graft. These receptors originate from a human donor who donated a stem cell graft to a child with combined immunodeficiency.

This clonotype was observed a handful of times. The V call is TRBV7-9, the J call TRBJ2-1, with D perhaps TRBD2 (5 bases). Germline assignment: CDR1 SEHNR and CDR2 FQNEAQ (reference sequence). The CDR3 contains 13 residues. V gave up 3 bases and J gave up 3 bases, with 6 bases separating them. The CDR3 spells CASSLEVYNEQFF. CDR3 coding DNA: TGTGCCAGCAGCTTGGAGGTCTACAATGAGCAGTTCTTC.

In its sample, this clonotype was seen many times. The chain is built from TRBV11-2 and TRBJ2-5, with 16 bases that match TRBD2. The CDR3 runs 18 residues. V lost 1 base and J lost 0; bases outside the gene matches: 2. Germline lookup yields CDR1 SGHAT and CDR2 FQNNGV. In DNA form, the CDR3 reads TGTGCCAGCAGCTTAGTGGGACTAGCGGGGGGGTACCAAGAGACCCAGTACTTC. Its protein product is CASSLVGLAGGYQETQYF.

This clonotype was counted ten times or more. The chain combines TRBV18 with TRBJ2-2; weak D call: TRBD1 (5 bases). The V end lost 1 base, the J end lost 5 bases, and 8 bases lay between the germline ends. In germline, CDR1 is KGHSH, CDR2 LQKENI. This CDR3 comprises 14 residues. DNA of the CDR3: TGTGCCAGCTCACCACTCCAGGGAACCGGGGAGCTGTTTTTT. Translating gives CASSPLQGTGELFF.

This clonotype has a handful of counts. This chain links TRBV10-3 with TRBJ2-5; D unresolved. CDR1 ENHRY and CDR2 SYGVKD come from the germline V gene. V was shortened by 2 bases and J by 4 bases, with 5 bases between the two germline ends. The CDR3 is 12 residues long. CDR3 DNA sequence: TGTGCCATCAGTGAGATGAGAGAGACCCAGTACTTC. Protein product: CAISEMRETQYF.

This clonotype was seen repeatedly, ten times or more. The gene calls are TRBV10-3 and TRBJ2-5; TRBD2 aligns across 7 bases. Germline V CDR1 and CDR2: ENHRY, SYGVKD. This CDR3 contains 15 residues. Trimming took 4 bases from V and 5 from J; bases not matched to a gene: 10. The CDR3 is CAISGSPGGTETQYF. The CDR3 DNA is TGTGCCATCAGTGGGAGTCCCGGGGGGACGGAGACCCAGTACTTC.

This clonotype was counted many times. The chain has TRBV20-1 and TRBJ1-5; D is undetermined. The CDR3 contains 15 residues. Germline V gene sequence: CDR1 DFQATT, CDR2 SNEGSKA (reference sequence). V was cut by 3 bases and J by 3 bases, with 15 bases left in between. The CDR3 DNA follows: TGCAGTGCTAGTCTTCGGCGGGGTTCCAATCAGCCCCAGCATTTT. This codes for CSASLRRGSNQPQHF.

This clonotype turned up a few times. The CDR3 DNA is TGTGCCAGCAGTTTCTTCAGGACTGAAGCTTTCTTT. This encodes CASSFFRTEAFF. This sequence joins TRBV12-3 or TRBV12-4 and TRBJ1-1, with D hard to call. The CDR3 totals 12 residues. Trimming removed 3 bases at V and 5 bases at J, with 7 bases between.

This clonotype was detected ten times or more. The V and J genes are TRBV12-3 or TRBV12-4 and TRBJ2-1; weak D call: TRBD2 (6 bases). The CDR3 consists of 15 residues. Between the trimmed V and J ends, which lost 2 bases and 11 bases, there was a span of 19 bases. In nucleotides, the CDR3 is TGTGCCAGCAGTTTAAATAGTGGAGGAGGGACCCAGCAGTTCTTC. This translates into CASSLNSGGGTQQFF.